Below, 18 T cell receptor beta chains from the same sample are listed, as sequenced in a study of tumor and adjacent non-tumor tissue in lung cancer. TCRbeta libraries were built with three rounds of nested PCR, modified from ARM-PCR. TCRdb re-derived calls from the multiplex PCR reads in MiXCR, one entry per CDR3 protein. The sample consists of approximately 68,000 distinct CDR3 sequences, more than 75% of them appearing once. This sample's RNA came from whole unsorted tissue. Distant lung tissue was collected more than 3 cm away from the tumor edge. The sequencing sample was made of distant non-tumor lung tissue. The receptors here all came from a man in his sixties with non-small cell lung cancer.

The genes are TRBV6-1 and TRBJ1-5; 7 bases fit TRBD1. The CDR3 is made up of 16 amino acids. In germline, CDR1 is MNHNS, CDR2 SASEGT. The CDR3 region has the DNA TGTGTCGGCACCCACCTGGGCGGGACAGAGAATCAGCCCCAGCATTTT. Translation gives CVGTHLGGTENQPQHF.

With regard to this clonotype: The conserved closing phenylalanine or tryptophan is absent in this CDR3, likely reflecting a read error. Because the CDR3's place on the DNA is in doubt, the DNA is left out and the CDR3 is given as listed by TCRdb. This rearrangement joins TRBV12-3 or TRBV12-4 to TRBJ2-5; the table calls TRBD1, which could not be checked here. The CDR3 has 13 amino acids, counting both end residues. This CDR3 is CASKAQVGETKYS.

Details on this clonotype: Since the CDR3 does not end with the conserved phenylalanine or tryptophan, this likely comes from a read error. V gene TRBV6-1 combines with J gene TRBJ2-3, with D possibly being TRBD1 (5 bases). Germline assignment: CDR1 MNHNS and CDR2 SASEGT. The CDR3 sequence is 15 residues long. Here the CDR3 reads CANSELQGSIGTQYC. CDR3 in DNA: TGTGCCAACAGTGAACTTCAGGGTAGCATAGGTACGCAGTATTGT.

As regards this clonotype: A much larger clonotype is one base distant, so this may be a read error. The chain carries TRBV5-1 and TRBJ2-1, with D possibly TRBD2 on 5 matching bases. This CDR3 comprises 13 residues. Germline V gives CDR1 SGHRS, CDR2 YFSETQ. This chain's CDR3 is CASSWGEGNGQFF. DNA of the CDR3: TGCGCCAGCAGTTGGGGAGAGGGTAATGGGCAGTTCTTC. Using reference TRBV5-1 and TRBJ2-1 for the parts outside the CDR3, the full variable domain is KAGVTQTPRYLIKTRGQQVTLSCSPISGHRSVSWYQQTPGQGLQFLFEYFSETQRNKGNFPGRFSGRQFSNSRSEMNVSTLELGDSALYLCASSWGEGNGQFFGPGTRLTVL.

Of note for this clonotype: This CDR3 fails to terminate in the conserved phenylalanine or tryptophan, so it likely reflects a read error. The chain couples TRBV6-1 to TRBJ2-7, with TRBD2 matching 11 bases. Germline loops: CDR1 MNHNS, CDR2 SASEGT. The CDR3 sequence is 13 residues long. CDR3: CASTTSGSYGQYL. In DNA, the CDR3 is TGTGCCAGCACTACTAGCGGGAGCTACGGGCAGTACCTC.

In the case of this clonotype: It is likely a read error, because the conserved phenylalanine at the end of the CDR3 is missing. J is TRBJ2-1 and V is TRBV7-9, with 14 nucleotides matching TRBD2. The V gene's germline CDR1 is SEHNR and CDR2 FQNEAQ (reference sequence). Unmatched junction bases numbered 12, after V lost 4 bases and J lost 4 bases. This CDR3 has 19 residues. This CDR3 is CASSSVGTSGRGLYNEQFS. CDR3 sequence (DNA): TGTGCCAGCAGCTCAGTCGGGACTAGCGGGAGAGGGTTGTACAATGAGCAGTTCTCC.

This clonotype was detected ten times or more. This sequence joins TRBV4-1 and TRBJ2-3; maybe TRBD2 (5 bases). The CDR3 is 18 residues long. Germline V gives CDR1 MGHRA, CDR2 YSYEKL. V lost 1 base and J 2 bases, leaving 19 bases between the germline ends. The CDR3, as DNA: TGCGCCAGCAGCCAAGCCTCACTAGGCGGAAGATTCACAGATACGCAGTATTTT. Its protein is CASSQASLGGRFTDTQYF.

In this sample, this clonotype turned up many times. The CDR3 reads CASSRGQGREKLFF. The CDR3 nucleotides are TGCGCCAGCAGCCGCGGACAGGGGAGAGAAAAACTGTTTTTT. The V gene is TRBV4-1, the J gene TRBJ1-4; TRBD1 aligns across 9 bases. CDR1 MGHRA and CDR2 YSYEKL come from the germline V gene. CDR3 length equals 14 residues. The V and J ends lost 4 bases and 8 bases, in that order; junction bases with no gene match: 5.

Turning to this clonotype: One junction end does not reproduce the germline sequence, and a read error may be involved. The chain has TRBV6-1 and TRBJ1-5; D unresolved. The V gene's germline CDR1 is MNHNS and CDR2 SASEGT. The length of the CDR3 is 13 residues. For the CDR3, the DNA is TGTGTCAGCAGTGCGGAAGGGTATCAGCCCCAACATTTT. Amino acid sequence: CVSSAEGYQPQHF.

The table lists this clonotype with a count of one. An end of the junction differs from the germline gene, which may be a read error. The chain combines TRBV5-6 with TRBJ2-1; D is tentatively TRBD1 or TRBD2 (5 bases each). The CDR3 sequence is 15 residues long. Germline V gene lookup returns CDR1 SGHDT and CDR2 YYEEEE. CDR3 DNA sequence: TGTGTCAGCAGCGGAGTCCGGGACCCCTCCATTGAGCAGTTCTTC. Amino acids: CVSSGVRDPSIEQFF.

This clonotype has only a few counts. The chain recombines TRBV29-1 with TRBJ2-3, with 7 bases aligning to TRBD2. CDR3 length: 15 residues. Germline-derived CDR1 and CDR2 are SQVTM and ANQGSEA. Losses at the gene ends were 8 bases for V and 4 bases for J; bases not matched to a gene: 15. Written as DNA, the CDR3 is TGCAGCCTTGGAGGAACTAGCGTAACATCAGATACGCAGTATTTT. It yields the protein CSLGGTSVTSDTQYF.

Remarks on this clonotype: A read error may produce the germline difference seen at one junction end. The chain couples TRBV6-2 or TRBV6-3 to TRBJ2-7, with a possible D match to TRBD2 (6 bases). Germline V gene sequence: CDR1 MNHEY, CDR2 SVGEGT. CDR3 length: 15 residues. The DNA of the CDR3 is TGTGCCAACAGTGTCCGATTCGGGAGACAGTACGAGCAGTACTTC. Translation: CANSVRFGRQYEQYF.

J is TRBJ2-5 and V is TRBV7-3, with D perhaps TRBD1 or TRBD2 (6 bases each). With 4 bases removed from V and 1 base from J, the gap between germline ends came to 22 bases. There are 18 residues in the CDR3. Germline CDR1 SGHTA, CDR2 FQGTGA. CDR3 DNA sequence: TGTGCCAGCAGCTACGGACAGACAGCTAGCGTCGCCCAAGAGACCCAGTACTTC. It translates to CASSYGQTASVAQETQYF.

This clonotype is a singleton in its sample. At one of its ends the junction is not consistent with the germline gene, which may arise from a read error. This chain links TRBV6-5 with TRBJ2-6; D is perhaps TRBD2 (6 bases). The CDR3 loop spans 14 amino acids. Germline CDR1 reads MNHEY; CDR2 reads SVGAGI. The CDR3 DNA reads TGCGCCTGCAGCGGGCTATCTGGGGCCAACCTCCTGACTTTC. Translation gives CACSGLSGANLLTF.

Note on this clonotype: A read error may account for a junction end that differs from germline. The chain recombines TRBV4-2 with TRBJ2-7; 9 nucleotides agree with TRBD1. The J call may be incorrect, as the DNA end agrees better with TRBJ2-1. Germline V lookup: CDR1 LGHNA, CDR2 YNFKEQ. This CDR3 has 14 amino acids. For the CDR3, the DNA is TGTGCCGGCAGCCCGACAGGGGGTAGGGATGAGCAGTTCTTC. It is translated as CAGSPTGGRDEQFF.

At least ten counts were recorded for this clonotype. A junction end diverges from the germline sequence, so it may reflect a read error. This chain connects TRBV4-2 to TRBJ2-3, with D perhaps given as TRBD1 or TRBD2 (5 bases each). This CDR3 is built from 16 residues. In germline, CDR1 is LGHNA, CDR2 YNFKEQ. CDR3 sequence reads: CAGSQDLGGEADTQYF. CDR3 DNA: TGTGCCGGCAGCCAAGATCTTGGGGGAGAGGCAGATACGCAGTATTTT.

With respect to this clonotype: The conserved phenylalanine or tryptophan normally closing the CDR3 is absent here, so this likely arose from a read error. The rearrangement links TRBV6-5 to TRBJ2-1, with 7 bases fitting TRBD2. CDR3 size: 13 residues. Germline V gene lookup returns CDR1 MNHEY and CDR2 SVGAGI. CDR3 amino acids: CDSSWAGVIEQFI. The CDR3 DNA reads TGTGACAGCAGTTGGGCGGGAGTCATTGAGCAGTTCATC.

The genes are TRBV29-1 and TRBJ2-3, with D tentatively TRBD2 (5 bases). V was shortened by 7 bases and J by 2 bases, with 22 bases between the two germline ends. CDR3 length equals 16 residues. The germline V gene encodes CDR1 SQVTM and CDR2 ANQGSEA. The CDR3 loop is CSGVITDYTITDTQYF. The CDR3 nucleotides are TGCAGCGGTGTAATAACCGACTACACTATCACAGATACGCAGTATTTT.